The TCR beta chain under discussion was sequenced for a study of CD4+ T cells in melanoma. Study conclusions and caveats: Reportedly, melanoma neoantigen-specific CD4+ T cells showed varied differentiation states.

Measured with immunoSEQ multiplex PCR; TCRdb has only the in-frame clones, and not every one. This table has some 13,000 clones, 60% to 85% appearing once. Worth noting for this clone: No antigen is known for it.

CDR1 is GTSNPN and CDR2 is SVGIG in the germline V gene (reference sequence). The CDR3 has 14 residues. J gave up 9 bases and V 3 bases, and 9 bases lay outside the gene matches. This receptor was identified in a human donor with melanoma. The chain is built from TRBV30 and TRBJ2-1; TRBD1 agrees at 9 bases. Source material: cells from a culture (not recorded whether cultured in vitro). For the CDR3, the DNA is TGTGCCTGGAGCACAGGGGGCGATTCGGTTGAGCAGTTCTTC. Protein product: CAWSTGGDSVEQFF.